This T cell receptor beta chain comes out of a study of T cell repertoires in cytomegalovirus infection. As for the study in general: Both CMV infection and a matching HLA type were indicated by public TCR beta signatures. Study findings and constraints: HLA-C-restricted CMV clonotypes gave the most frequent clonotype in two of eight donors. Public TCR beta family frequency separated CMV-and-HLA carriers, including in an independent cohort.

Trimming removed 0 bases from V and 4 bases from J, with 7 bases in between. Germline V gene data show CDR1 as SGHDT and CDR2 as YYEEEE. The CDR3 is 13 residues long. TCRdb independently ran MiXCR on the reads; one entry per CDR3 protein. This table has around 530,000 distinct CDR3 sequences, around 27% appearing once. This clonotype has just a few counts. The target antigen is unknown. The J gene is TRBJ1-1, the V gene TRBV5-6, with D hard to call. This clonotype was sampled from a human donor in good health (CMV status not recorded). Some clones in this sample may be carry-over from other donors' samples. The material sequenced was PBMCs. CDR3: CASSLAVVTEAFF. For the CDR3, the DNA is TGTGCCAGCAGCTTGGCAGTTGTCACTGAAGCTTTCTTT.